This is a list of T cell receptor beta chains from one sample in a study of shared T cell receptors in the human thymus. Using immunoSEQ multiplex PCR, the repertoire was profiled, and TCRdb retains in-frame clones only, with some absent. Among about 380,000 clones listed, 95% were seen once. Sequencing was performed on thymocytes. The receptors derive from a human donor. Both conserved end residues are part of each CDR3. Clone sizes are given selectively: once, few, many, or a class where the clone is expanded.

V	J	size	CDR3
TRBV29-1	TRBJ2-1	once	CSVVRLLGTTIYNEQFF
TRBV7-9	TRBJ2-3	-	CASSATGRGADTQYF
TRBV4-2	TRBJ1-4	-	CASSHHTGATNEKLFF
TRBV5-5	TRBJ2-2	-	CASSLGVTGELFF
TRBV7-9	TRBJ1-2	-	CASSPPRDRHYGYTF
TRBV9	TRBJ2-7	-	CASSAEGGHEQYF
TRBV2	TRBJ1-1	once	CASSVGRKNTEAFF
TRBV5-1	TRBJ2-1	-	CASSLVSRDAYNEQFF
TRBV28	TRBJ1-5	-	CASSLRRTDSNQPQHF
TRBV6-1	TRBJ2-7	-	CASSVDRLLYEQYF
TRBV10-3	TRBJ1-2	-	CASTGGDGYTF
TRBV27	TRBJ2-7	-	CASSGLAGGVTYEQYF
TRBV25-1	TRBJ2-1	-	CASSPGSPTYNEQFF
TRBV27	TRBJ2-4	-	CASSLYSGGAKNIQYF
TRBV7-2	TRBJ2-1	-	CASSTSGRASNEQFF
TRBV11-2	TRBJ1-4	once	CASGRLATNEKLFF
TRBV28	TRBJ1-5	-	CASSLGPIGAYQPQHF
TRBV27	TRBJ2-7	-	CASSRDRGYEQYF